Shown below are 26 T cell receptor beta chains from a single sample sequenced in a study of blood T cell repertoires in COVID-19. Generated by immunoSEQ multiplex PCR, the TCRdb table keeps only in-frame clones and is missing some. The table shows tens of thousands of clones, with 70% to 90% occurring only once. Sample: peripheral blood. The receptors were sampled from a man aged 65 to 85 with acute or convalescent COVID-19.

The chain carries TRBV5-4 and TRBJ2-7, with TRBD2 matching over 14 bases. The CDR3 sequence is 15 residues long. CDR1 SGHNT and CDR2 YYREEE come from the germline V gene (reference sequence). V dropped 4 bases and J dropped 2; count of bases not matched to a gene: 2. The CDR3 DNA reads TGTGCCAGCAGCAAGGGACTAGCGGGGGCCTACGAGCAGTACTTC. It encodes CASSKGLAGAYEQYF.

The rearrangement joins TRBV6-4 to TRBJ1-4; 12 bases fit TRBD1. The junction had 15 bases not matched to a gene; V was cut back by 5 bases and J by 8 bases. From germline, CDR1 is MRHNA and CDR2 SNTAGT. The CDR3 covers 18 residues. CDR3 nucleotide sequence: TGTGCCAGCAGTTGGGACAGGGGGCGGAAGCGATCAGGGGAAAAACTGTTTTTT. The encoded protein is CASSWDRGRKRSGEKLFF.

This clone has only one observation. The chain couples TRBV10-2 to TRBJ2-7, with 8 bases identical to TRBD2. Germline-derived CDR1 and CDR2 are WSHSY and SAAADI. This CDR3 has 15 amino acids. V lost 6 bases, J lost 5 bases, and 12 bases stayed unmatched. The CDR3 DNA sequence: TGCGCCAGCAGCCACTGGGGACTAGGGGTGAACGAGCAGTACTTC. It translates to CASSHWGLGVNEQYF.

This sequence joins TRBV5-4 and TRBJ1-1, with no clear D. This CDR3 is built from 13 residues. Germline V gene data show CDR1 as SGHNT and CDR2 as YYREEE (reference sequence). V was clipped by 0 bases and J by 5 bases, with 8 bases between them. The chain's CDR3 is CASSLAGWTEAFF. DNA for the CDR3: TGTGCCAGCAGCTTGGCCGGGTGGACTGAAGCTTTCTTT.

The chain has TRBV11-2 and TRBJ2-7; 13 nucleotides agree with TRBD2. The V and J ends lost 5 bases and 7 bases, in that order; junction bases with no gene match: 8. There are 15 residues in the CDR3. Germline CDR1 reads SGHAT; CDR2 reads FQNNGV. CDR3: CASSVLAGGPGEQYF. CDR3 in DNA: TGTGCCAGCAGCGTACTAGCGGGAGGGCCTGGTGAGCAGTACTTC.

For this clone: The junction differs from germline at one of its ends, possibly a read error. The chain recombines TRBV7-7 with TRBJ2-1, with 9 bases matching TRBD1. The CDR3 runs 15 residues. The V gene's germline CDR1 is SSHAT and CDR2 FNYEAQ (reference sequence). CDR3 sequence reads: CASSMGQGGRNEQFF. The CDR3 DNA reads as TGTGCTAGCAGCATGGGACAGGGAGGAAGGAATGAGCAGTTCTTC.

This clone was counted only a few times. The chain joins TRBV11-3 to TRBJ2-2, with D perhaps TRBD2 (7 bases). The CDR3 has 16 amino acids. From germline, CDR1 is SGHNT and CDR2 YENEEA. V dropped 5 bases and J dropped 7 bases, with 20 bases sitting between them. The CDR3 reads CASSPLVGGQLGELFF. Here the CDR3 DNA reads TGTGCCAGCAGCCCGTTAGTCGGGGGGCAGCTCGGGGAGCTGTTTTTT.

V is TRBV7-8 and J is TRBJ2-7, with D maybe TRBD1 (6 bases). Trimming pared 5 bases from V and 2 bases from J, leaving 13 bases between. The germline V gene has CDR1 SGHVS and CDR2 FQNEAQ. The CDR3 runs 14 residues. The CDR3 spells CASSPGTTAYEQYF. The CDR3 DNA reads TGTGCCAGCAGCCCAGGGACAACTGCCTACGAGCAGTACTTC.

This chain connects TRBV5-1 to TRBJ1-4, with 8 bases lining up with TRBD1. V lost 0 bases and J lost 4; bases outside the gene matches: 5. The CDR3 is 16 amino acids. Germline lookup yields CDR1 SGHRS and CDR2 YFSETQ. The chain's CDR3 is CASSLGLGQGNEKLFF. The CDR3 DNA reads TGCGCCAGCAGCTTGGGTCTCGGACAGGGTAATGAAAAACTGTTTTTT. Looking up the rest from reference TRBV5-1 and TRBJ1-4 gives the full variable domain: KAGVTQTPRYLIKTRGQQVTLSCSPISGHRSVSWYQQTPGQGLQFLFEYFSETQRNKGNFPGRFSGRQFSNSRSEMNVSTLELGDSALYLCASSLGLGQGNEKLFFGSGTQLSVL.

V is TRBV7-2 and J is TRBJ1-2; 7 bases agree with TRBD1. The germline gives CDR1 SGHTA, CDR2 FQGNSA. The CDR3 totals 17 residues. V was pared by 5 bases and J by 1 base, with 13 bases of the junction left unmatched. The CDR3 sequence is CASSPTGSVGVNYGYTF. CDR3 sequence (DNA): TGTGCCAGCAGCCCGACAGGGTCGGTGGGAGTTAACTATGGCTACACCTTC.

This chain uses TRBV19 with TRBJ2-5; tentatively, D is TRBD2 (5 bases). Germline values: CDR1 LNHDA, CDR2 SQIVND (reference sequence). The length of the CDR3 is 16 residues. V was shortened by 11 bases and J by 3 bases, with 25 bases between the two germline ends. The CDR3 nucleotides read TGTGCCCCTACCTCCCCCCGGGCCCGGGGAAAAGAGACCCAGTACTTC. It translates to CAPTSPRARGKETQYF.

The chain carries TRBV7-2 and TRBJ1-5; a weak D match, TRBD1 (6 bases). V lost 0 bases and J 3 bases, leaving 9 bases between the germline ends. CDR1 is SGHTA and CDR2 is FQGNSA in the germline V gene. The CDR3 covers 15 residues. In DNA, the CDR3 is TGTGCCAGCAGCTTAGCCGACAGGAACAATCAGCCCCAGCATTTT. Encoded protein: CASSLADRNNQPQHF.

This clone came up a few times. This rearrangement joins TRBV5-1 to TRBJ2-1; a weak D match, TRBD2 (6 bases). The CDR3 spans 15 residues. The germline gives CDR1 SGHRS, CDR2 YFSETQ. V was clipped by 4 bases and J by 2 bases, with 13 bases between them. The CDR3 coding sequence is TGCGCCAGCAGCACTCAGGGAGGCACCTACAATGAGCAGTTCTTC. Encoded protein: CASSTQGGTYNEQFF.

J is TRBJ2-1 and V is TRBV3-1 (or the pseudogene TRBV3-2); TRBD2 matches at 12 bases. V lost 4 bases to trimming and J lost 5 bases; unmatched junction nucleotides: 6. The CDR3 sequence is 16 residues long. Germline CDR1 LGHDT, CDR2 YNNKEL (reference sequence). Here the CDR3 DNA reads TGTGCCAGCAGCCCCGCTGGACTAGCGGGGAACAATGAGCAGTTCTTC. It specifies CASSPAGLAGNNEQFF.

CDR3 sequence reads: CASSLLGGRNEQFF. CDR3 coding DNA: TGTGCCAGCAGCCTGCTGGGGGGGCGGAATGAGCAGTTCTTC. The chain employs TRBV6-5 and TRBJ2-1; perhaps TRBD2 as D (7 bases). This CDR3 is 14 amino acids long. The germline CDR1 and CDR2 sequences are MNHEY and SVGAGI. The V and J ends lost 6 bases and 7 bases respectively, with 16 bases between them.

This clone was counted once. V usage is TRBV6-6 and J usage is TRBJ1-1, with no clear D. The germline V gene encodes CDR1 MNHNY and CDR2 SVGAGI (reference sequence). V dropped 8 bases and J dropped 2 bases, with 12 bases sitting between them. This CDR3 region has 13 residues. The chain's CDR3 is CASRGSINTEAFF. The CDR3 DNA sequence: TGTGCCAGCCGGGGTAGTATCAACACTGAAGCTTTCTTT.

V and J are TRBV10-3 and TRBJ2-7; TRBD2 is a possible D gene (7 bases). This CDR3 region has 12 residues. Trimming took 11 bases from V and 4 from J, leaving 15 bases between them. Germline V gene data show CDR1 as ENHRY and CDR2 as SYGVKD. CDR3 in DNA: TGTGCCCACGGGGGGCAGCTATACGAGCAGTACTTC. As protein: CAHGGQLYEQYF.

The V and J genes are TRBV28 and TRBJ2-7, with 11 bases matching TRBD1. This CDR3 is 15 amino acids long. Germline trimming cut 7 bases from V and 1 base from J; bases unmatched to any gene: 6. Germline assignment: CDR1 MDHEN and CDR2 SYDVKM. CDR3 nucleotides: TGTGCCAGCACCCGGACAGGGGGCCCTTCCTACGAGCAGTACTTC. It specifies CASTRTGGPSYEQYF.

V is TRBV23-1 and J is TRBJ2-5; 7 positions match TRBD1. TRBV23-1 is placed among ORFs of uncertain function. V dropped 6 bases and J dropped 12; count of bases not matched to a gene: 10. The CDR3 runs to 12 residues. This chain's CDR3 is CASSPDRDVKYF. The CDR3 DNA follows: TGCGCCAGCAGCCCCGACAGGGACGTAAAGTACTTC.

The chain carries TRBV7-3 and TRBJ1-1; perhaps TRBD1 as D (6 bases). With 4 bases removed from V and 3 bases from J, the gap between germline ends came to 9 bases. The CDR3 is 13 amino acids. CDR1 and CDR2 (germline): SGHTA, FQGTGA. Here the CDR3 reads CASSSYRDTEAFF. CDR3 DNA: TGTGCCAGCAGCTCCTACAGGGACACTGAAGCTTTCTTT.

V and J are TRBV5-4 and TRBJ1-1, with D possibly TRBD1 on 6 matching bases. CDR1 is SGHNT, CDR2 YYREEE, per germline (reference sequence). V gave up 3 bases and J gave up 0 bases, with 18 bases separating them. The CDR3 totals 17 residues. The DNA of the CDR3 is TGTGCCAGCAGCTCCGAACAGACAGGATCGGTGAACACTGAAGCTTTCTTT. It yields the protein CASSSEQTGSVNTEAFF.

DNA for the CDR3: TGCGCCAGCAGCCCATACAGGGGGGGGATCAACACTGAAGCTTTCTTT. It translates to CASSPYRGGINTEAFF. The rearrangement joins TRBV5-1 to TRBJ1-1; 8 positions agree with TRBD1. CDR3 length: 16 amino acids. Unmatched junction bases numbered 10, after V lost 4 bases and J lost 2 bases. Germline-derived CDR1 and CDR2 are SGHRS and YFSETQ.

CDR3 in amino acids: CASSFSRGNEQFF. Written as DNA, the CDR3 is TGTGCCAGCAGTTTCTCCAGGGGCAATGAGCAGTTCTTC. J is TRBJ2-1 and V is TRBV28; maybe TRBD1 (6 bases). The CDR3 spans 13 residues. The germline V gene has CDR1 MDHEN and CDR2 SYDVKM. V lost 3 bases and J lost 6, with 9 bases in between.

DNA for the CDR3: TGTGCCAGCAGTTTAGGTCGCGGTGTCAGCTCCTACGAGCAGTACTTC. It translates to CASSLGRGVSSYEQYF. This chain connects TRBV27 to TRBJ2-7, with D unclear. This CDR3 comprises 16 residues. Germline CDR1 is MNHEY and CDR2 is SMNVEV (reference sequence). Between the trimmed V and J ends, which lost 2 bases and 0 bases, there was a span of 14 bases.

The chain is built from TRBV6-6 and TRBJ1-1; TRBD1 might be the D (6 bases). Trimming stripped 0 bases from V and 11 bases from J, with 16 bases between. The germline V gene encodes CDR1 MNHNY and CDR2 SVGAGI (reference sequence). This CDR3 comprises 14 residues. The CDR3 DNA sequence: TGTGCCAGCAGTTACTCGATTCAGGGGTGGGAGGCTTTCTTT. It yields the protein CASSYSIQGWEAFF.

This rearrangement joins TRBV5-1 to TRBJ2-2; 10 bases align to TRBD1. This CDR3 is built from 16 residues. Germline V gene lookup returns CDR1 SGHRS and CDR2 YFSETQ. V was clipped by 1 base and J by 5 bases; unmatched bases: 5. The CDR3 region has the DNA TGCGCCAGCAGCTTGAGTGGGACAGGGGCGACCGGGGAGCTGTTTTTT. This translates into CASSLSGTGATGELFF.